This entry describes one T cell receptor (beta chain). This specimen belongs to a study of T cell responses to AZD1222 COVID-19 vaccine. Sequencing was performed with immunoSEQ multiplex PCR; in TCRdb, only in-frame clones are kept and a portion is missing. The data hold about 180,000 clones, with about 89% observed a single time. The CDR3 has 9 residues. The rearrangement links TRBV21-1 to TRBJ2-1; the table's D call, TRBD2, has no DNA check behind it. TRBV21-1 is designated a pseudogene. The starting material was peripheral blood, obtained on day 0 of AZD1222 vaccination. This TCR was recovered from an adult in good health. In nucleotides, the CDR3 is TGTGCCCCCGGCGGTGAGCAGTTCTTC. This gives the protein CAPGGEQFF.